Listed below are T cell receptor beta chains from one sample, sequenced in a study of cytomegalovirus exposure and HLA in healthy donors. Method: immunoSEQ multiplex PCR; TCRdb's copy keeps in-frame clones and lacks some. The repertoire holds about 82,000 clones, with 78% as singletons. Source material: PBMCs. The receptor source for this set is a male donor in good health and CMV-seropositive. The CDR3 runs from the conserved cysteine through the conserved F or W. A D gene is named only where the DNA matches it firmly. Clone size is stated in some rows and not others, as once, few, many or a class when expanded.

.	TRBV13	TRBJ2-5	.	TGTGCCAGCAGCTTTTCCGGGGAGACCCAGTACTTC	CASSFSGETQYF
TRBD2	TRBV19	TRBJ2-7	.	TGTGCCAGTAGTATTGGCGGGAGGGCCTTCTACGAGCAGTACTTC	CASSIGGRAFYEQYF
.	TRBV14	TRBJ1-1	few	TGTGCCAGCAGCCAAGATATGGGGGCGAGGGTGAACACTGAAGCTTTCTTT	CASSQDMGARVNTEAFF
.	TRBV6-5	TRBJ1-1	.	TGTGCCAGCAGCACAAGTTTGAACACTGAAGCTTTCTTT	CASSTSLNTEAFF
.	TRBV6-5	TRBJ2-6	.	TGTGCCAGCAGTTCCACAGGGAGCTCTGGGGCCAACGTCCTGACTTTC	CASSSTGSSGANVLTF
.	TRBV21-1	TRBJ2-7	.	TGTGCCAGCAGCAAAGACCGGGGAGGGGCGAGAACCTACGAGCAGTACTTC	CASSKDRGGARTYEQYF
.	TRBV6-4	TRBJ1-2	.	TGTGCCAGCAGTGATCAAGGGCAGGGGATCGGCGGCTACACCTTC	CASSDQGQGIGGYTF
TRBD1	TRBV6-1	TRBJ1-2	.	TGTGCCAGCAGTCCGGACAGGGTTGTCTATGGCTACACCTTC	CASSPDRVVYGYTF
TRBD2	TRBV7-2	TRBJ2-1	.	TGTGCCAGCAGCTTAAAGGCTAGCGGGACGACCTACAATGAGCAGTTCTTC	CASSLKASGTTYNEQFF
.	TRBV27	TRBJ1-1	.	TGTGCCAGCAGTCTCCGGGCCCAGCGGTCCACTGAAGCTTTCTTT	CASSLRAQRSTEAFF
.	TRBV4-3	TRBJ1-2	.	TGCGCCAGCAGCCAGGGCCGGGACATGCTGGGGTATGGCTACACCTTC	CASSQGRDMLGYGYTF
TRBD2	TRBV4-1	TRBJ2-7	.	TGCGCCAGCAGCCAAGATCCTAGGACTAGCGACGAGCAGTACTTC	CASSQDPRTSDEQYF
.	TRBV6-5	TRBJ1-6	.	TGTGCCAGCAGTTACGGGGGGATGGACCGGTCACCCCTCCACTTT	CASSYGGMDRSPLHF
.	TRBV30	TRBJ1-5	.	TGTGCCTGGAGTGTGTCATTTAGCAATCAGCCCCAGCATTTT	CAWSVSFSNQPQHF
TRBD1	TRBV5-4	TRBJ2-2	.	TGTGCCAGCAGCTTGGGTCGACCCACCCGGGACAGGGGTGGGGAGCTGTTTTTT	CASSLGRPTRDRGGELFF
.	TRBV5-1	TRBJ2-3	.	TGCGCCAGCAGCCTAACTAGCACAGATACGCAGTATTTT	CASSLTSTDTQYF
TRBD2	TRBV27	TRBJ2-7	.	TGTGCCAGCAGTTTAGGGCTAGCGGGAGGGCCTAGGTACGAGCAGTACTTC	CASSLGLAGGPRYEQYF
TRBD2	TRBV6-1	TRBJ2-7	.	TGTGCCAGCAAAACCGGGACTAGCGGGAGTTACGAGCAGTACTTC	CASKTGTSGSYEQYF
TRBD2	TRBV5-4	TRBJ2-7	.	TGTGCCAGCAGAGCGGGACTAGATTTCTACGAGCAGTACTTC	CASRAGLDFYEQYF
.	TRBV2	TRBJ1-1	medium-sized	TGTGCCAGCAGTGCCAGACGGACGCGGGGTTGGAACACTGAAGCTTTCTTT	CASSARRTRGWNTEAFF
TRBD1	TRBV6-6	TRBJ1-2	.	TGTGCCAGCAGCCCGGGACAGGGAGGGTTGCCCTTC	CASSPGQGGLPF
TRBD2	TRBV19	TRBJ2-5	.	TGTGCCAGTAGTATCATAGCGGGGGCCCGTGGTGAGACCCAGTACTTC	CASSIIAGARGETQYF
TRBD1	TRBV25-1	TRBJ1-1	.	TGTGCCAGCAGTGCGGACGTCCAGCAGGGGGTAAACACTGAAGCTTTCTTT	CASSADVQQGVNTEAFF
.	TRBV11-2	TRBJ2-7	.	TGTGCCAGCAGCCTTAACTACGAGCAGTACTTC	CASSLNYEQYF
.	TRBV28	TRBJ1-1	.	TGTGCCAGCAGTTTTCCACTTGGACTCTTCTACGGCAACACTGAAGCTTTCTTT	CASSFPLGLFYGNTEAFF
.	TRBV5-4	TRBJ2-7	few	TGTGCCAGCAGCTGGGGGCGAGGTCCCTACGAGCAGTACTTC	CASSWGRGPYEQYF
.	TRBV5-1	TRBJ2-7	.	TGCGCCAGCAGCTCCCACTACGAGCAGTACTTC	CASSSHYEQYF
.	TRBV6-5	TRBJ1-1	.	TGTGCCAGCAGCCGCGCGGCTTTGAACACTGAAGCTTTCTTT	CASSRAALNTEAFF
.	TRBV19	TRBJ1-1	.	TGTGCCAGTAGTATAGGGTTAGTTGGCACTGAAGCTTTCTTT	CASSIGLVGTEAFF
TRBD2	TRBV7-2	TRBJ2-2	.	TGTGCCAGCAGCTTACGCACTAGCGGGACCGGGGAGCTGTTTTTT	CASSLRTSGTGELFF
TRBD1	TRBV29-1	TRBJ2-7	.	TGCAGCGCAAGACAGGGGTTCCTCTACGAGCAGTACTTC	CSARQGFLYEQYF
TRBD2	TRBV5-1	TRBJ2-1	.	TGCGCCAGCAGGGCCGGGGCTAGCGGTAATGAGCAGTTCTTC	CASRAGASGNEQFF
TRBD1	TRBV7-9	TRBJ2-7	.	TGTGCCAGCAGCCGCCAGGGACAGTCCGCCTACGAGCAGTACTTC	CASSRQGQSAYEQYF
.	TRBV5-6	TRBJ1-2	.	TGTGCCAGCAGCCCCCCGACAGGAGGCGGCTACACCTTC	CASSPPTGGGYTF
.	TRBV27	TRBJ1-5	few	TGTGCCAGCAGTTTATCAGGGGCTAATCAGCCCCAGCATTTT	CASSLSGANQPQHF
.	TRBV10-3	TRBJ1-5	few	TGTGCCATCAATGCGGCAGGAGGAGATCAGCCCCAGCATTTT	CAINAAGGDQPQHF
.	TRBV6-1	TRBJ2-7	.	TGTGCCAGCAGAACCGACACCCTTCTCTCCTACGAGCAGTACTTC	CASRTDTLLSYEQYF
TRBD1	TRBV14	TRBJ2-7	.	TGTGCCAGCAGCCATACATCGACAGGGTGTGAGCAGTACTTC	CASSHTSTGCEQYF
TRBD1	TRBV6-5	TRBJ1-2	.	TGTGCCAGCAGTCGCGACAGGGAATCTAACTATGGCTACACCTTC	CASSRDRESNYGYTF
TRBD1	TRBV29-1	TRBJ1-2	.	TGCAGCGTGCAAAACAGGGGCGGCTACACCTTC	CSVQNRGGYTF
.	TRBV9	TRBJ1-1	.	TGTGCCAGCAGCGTAAAGGGGGAGATTGAAGCTTTCTTT	CASSVKGEIEAFF